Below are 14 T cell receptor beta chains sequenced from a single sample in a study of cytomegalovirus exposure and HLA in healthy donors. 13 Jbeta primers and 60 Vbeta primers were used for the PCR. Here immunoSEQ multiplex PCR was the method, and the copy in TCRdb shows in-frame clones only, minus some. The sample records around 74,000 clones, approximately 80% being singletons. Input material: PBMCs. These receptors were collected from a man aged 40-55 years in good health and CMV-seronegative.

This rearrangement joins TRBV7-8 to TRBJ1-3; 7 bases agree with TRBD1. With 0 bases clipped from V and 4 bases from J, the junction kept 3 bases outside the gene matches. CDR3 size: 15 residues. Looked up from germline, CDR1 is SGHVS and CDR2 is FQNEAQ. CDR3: CASSLAQGVGNTIYF. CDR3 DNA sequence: TGTGCCAGCAGCTTAGCCCAGGGGGTCGGAAACACCATATATTTT.

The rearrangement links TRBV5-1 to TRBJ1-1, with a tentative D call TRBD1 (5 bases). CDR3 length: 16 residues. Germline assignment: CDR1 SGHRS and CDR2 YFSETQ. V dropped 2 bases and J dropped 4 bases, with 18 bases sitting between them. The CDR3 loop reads CASSFAAGPGGTEAFF. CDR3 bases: TGCGCCAGCAGCTTTGCCGCAGGTCCGGGGGGCACTGAAGCTTTCTTT.

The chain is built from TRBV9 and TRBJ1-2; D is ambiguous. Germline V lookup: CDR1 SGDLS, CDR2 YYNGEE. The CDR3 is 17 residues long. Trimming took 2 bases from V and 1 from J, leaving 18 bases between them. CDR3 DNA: TGTGCCAGCAGCGTGGGTTTGGGGATCGGGAATAACTATGGCTACACCTTC. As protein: CASSVGLGIGNNYGYTF. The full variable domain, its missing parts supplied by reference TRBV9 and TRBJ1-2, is DSGVTQTPKHLITATGQRVTLRCSPRSGDLSVYWYQQSLDQGLQFLIQYYNGEERAKGNILERFSAQQFPDLHSELNLSSLELGDSALYFCASSVGLGIGNNYGYTFGSGTRLTVV.

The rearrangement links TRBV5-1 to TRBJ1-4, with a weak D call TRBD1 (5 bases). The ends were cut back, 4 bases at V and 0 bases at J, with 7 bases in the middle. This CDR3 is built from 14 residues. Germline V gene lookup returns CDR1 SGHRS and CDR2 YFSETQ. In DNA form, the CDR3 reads TGCGCCAGCAGCCGGGACTCAACTAATGAAAAACTGTTTTTT. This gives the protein CASSRDSTNEKLFF.

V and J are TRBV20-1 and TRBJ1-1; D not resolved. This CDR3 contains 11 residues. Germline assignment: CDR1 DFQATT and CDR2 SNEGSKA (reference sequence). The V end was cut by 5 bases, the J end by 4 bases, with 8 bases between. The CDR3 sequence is CSAAGTTEAFF. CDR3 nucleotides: TGCAGTGCTGCTGGCACCACTGAAGCTTTCTTT.

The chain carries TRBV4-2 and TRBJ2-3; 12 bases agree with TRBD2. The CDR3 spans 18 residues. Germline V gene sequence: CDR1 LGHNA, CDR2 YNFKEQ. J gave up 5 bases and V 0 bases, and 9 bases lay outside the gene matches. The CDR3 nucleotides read TGTGCCAGCAGCCAAGACAGGCCTAGCGGGGGGGCAAGAGATACGCAGTATTTT. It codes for CASSQDRPSGGARDTQYF.

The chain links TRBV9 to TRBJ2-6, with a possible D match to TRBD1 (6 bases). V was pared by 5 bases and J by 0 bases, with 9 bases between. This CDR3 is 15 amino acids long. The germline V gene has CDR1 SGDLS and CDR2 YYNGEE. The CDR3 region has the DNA TGTGCCAGCAGATTACAGGGCTCTGGGGCCAACGTCCTGACTTTC. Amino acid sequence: CASRLQGSGANVLTF.

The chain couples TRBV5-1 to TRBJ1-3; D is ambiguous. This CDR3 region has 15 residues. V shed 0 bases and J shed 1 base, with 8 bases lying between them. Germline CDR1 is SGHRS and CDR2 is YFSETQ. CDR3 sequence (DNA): TGCGCCAGCAGCTTGGGTTCGGGGTCTGGAAACACCATATATTTT. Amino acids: CASSLGSGSGNTIYF.

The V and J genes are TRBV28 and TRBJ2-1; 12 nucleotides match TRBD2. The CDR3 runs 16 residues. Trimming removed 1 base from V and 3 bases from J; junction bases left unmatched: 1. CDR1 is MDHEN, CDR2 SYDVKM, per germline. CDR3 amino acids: CASSLSLAGGYNEQFF. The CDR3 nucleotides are TGTGCCAGCAGTTTATCACTAGCGGGGGGCTACAATGAGCAGTTCTTC. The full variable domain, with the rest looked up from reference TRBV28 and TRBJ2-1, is DVKVTQSSRYLVKRTGEKVFLECVQDMDHENMFWYRQDPGLGLRLIYFSYDVKMKEKGDIPEGYSVSREKKERFSLILESASTNQTSMYLCASSLSLAGGYNEQFFGPGTRLTVL.

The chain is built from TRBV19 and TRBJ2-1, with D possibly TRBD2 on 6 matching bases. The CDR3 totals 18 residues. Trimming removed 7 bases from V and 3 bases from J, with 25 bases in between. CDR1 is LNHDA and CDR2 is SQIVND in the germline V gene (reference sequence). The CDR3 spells CASKAPGMGRGSYNEQFF. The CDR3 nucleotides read TGTGCCAGTAAGGCCCCGGGAATGGGGCGGGGAAGCTACAATGAGCAGTTCTTC.

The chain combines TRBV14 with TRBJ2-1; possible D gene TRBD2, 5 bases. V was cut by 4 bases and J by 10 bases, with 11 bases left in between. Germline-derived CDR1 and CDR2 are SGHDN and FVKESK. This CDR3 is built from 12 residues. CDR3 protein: CASSRSGLEQFF. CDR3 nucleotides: TGTGCCAGCAGCCGAAGCGGTCTGGAGCAGTTCTTC.

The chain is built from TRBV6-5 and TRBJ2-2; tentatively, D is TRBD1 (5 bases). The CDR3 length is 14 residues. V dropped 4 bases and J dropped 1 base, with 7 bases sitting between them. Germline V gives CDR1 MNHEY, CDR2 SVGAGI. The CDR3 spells CASSSGQNTGELFF. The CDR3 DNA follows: TGTGCCAGCAGTTCAGGACAGAACACCGGGGAGCTGTTTTTT.

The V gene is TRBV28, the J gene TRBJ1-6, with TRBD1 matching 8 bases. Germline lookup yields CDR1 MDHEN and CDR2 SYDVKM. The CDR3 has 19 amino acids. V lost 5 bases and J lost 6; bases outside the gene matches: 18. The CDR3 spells CASSPHAGTGLAINSPLHF. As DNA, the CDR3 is TGTGCCAGCAGTCCCCACGCTGGGACAGGCCTAGCCATTAATTCACCCCTCCACTTT.

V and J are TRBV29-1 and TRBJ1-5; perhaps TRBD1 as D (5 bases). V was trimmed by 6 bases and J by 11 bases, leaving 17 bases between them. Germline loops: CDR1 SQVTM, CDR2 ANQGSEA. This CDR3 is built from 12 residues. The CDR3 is CSVTSGTAAQHF. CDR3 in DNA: TGCAGCGTCACCTCAGGGACTGCCGCCCAGCATTTT.